These 8 T cell receptor beta chains came from one sample sequenced in a study of blood T cell repertoires in COVID-19 (TCRdb year 2020). Receptor libraries were prepared by the immunoSEQ multiplex PCR assay. This immuneACCESS table, as held by TCRdb, lists in-frame sequences with V and J called but not all clones. Of the missing ones, under half trace to an unresolved V gene in checked studies; the others have no known cause. In this sample the table shows hundreds of thousands of clones, roughly 90% of which occur a single time. More than 3% of the sample is taken by the ten largest. Source material: peripheral blood. The source of these receptors is a woman aged 45-65 years with active or convalescent COVID-19.

This sequence joins TRBV5-1 and TRBJ2-1; 11 bases line up with TRBD2. The J segment lost 9 bases and the V segment lost 2 bases, leaving 13 bases of the junction unmatched. This CDR3 is built from 17 residues. CDR1 is SGHRS, CDR2 YFSETQ, per germline. The DNA of the CDR3 is TGCGCCAGCAGCTTCACCAAGGCACTAGCGGGAGCGATTGAGCAGTTCTTC. Translating gives CASSFTKALAGAIEQFF.

The V and J genes are TRBV25-1 and TRBJ2-5, with 7 bases lining up with TRBD2. Germline loops: CDR1 MGHDK, CDR2 SYGVNS. This CDR3 has 17 residues. With V trimmed by 5 bases and J by 2 bases, 14 bases remained unmatched. CDR3 loop: CASSLLSSGVGQETQYF. DNA for the CDR3: TGTGCCAGCAGTCTTCTCTCAAGCGGGGTGGGGCAAGAGACCCAGTACTTC.

The J gene is TRBJ2-3, the V gene TRBV25-1, with TRBD1 as a possible D gene (6 bases). Germline assignment: CDR1 MGHDK and CDR2 SYGVNS. This CDR3 spans 13 amino acids. The V end lost 5 bases, the J end lost 6 bases, and 12 bases lay between the germline ends. The CDR3 is CASSLGAQDTQYF. The CDR3 nucleotides read TGTGCCAGCAGTTTGGGGGCGCAGGATACGCAGTATTTT.

The chain joins TRBV7-8 to TRBJ2-7; tentatively, D is TRBD2 (5 bases). The CDR3 sequence is 14 residues long. The germline gives CDR1 SGHVS, CDR2 FQNEAQ. The V end lost 4 bases, the J end lost 0 bases, and 10 bases lay between the germline ends. In nucleotides, the CDR3 is TGTGCCAGCAGCTCCACGGGGAACTCCTACGAGCAGTACTTC. Protein: CASSSTGNSYEQYF.

This chain links TRBV25-1 with TRBJ2-7; possibly TRBD2 for D (7 bases). The germline CDR1 and CDR2 sequences are MGHDK and SYGVNS. Trimming left V 2 bases short and J 5 bases short, with 10 bases between. The CDR3 has 13 residues. The CDR3: CASSEGGADEQYF. CDR3 in DNA: TGTGCCAGCAGTGAAGGGGGGGCCGACGAGCAGTACTTC.

This clone was seen just once. The chain combines TRBV15 with TRBJ1-2; the D is unclear. This CDR3 is 12 amino acids long. Trimming stripped 0 bases from V and 8 bases from J, with 7 bases between. Per the germline V gene, CDR1 is LNHNV and CDR2 is YYDKDF (reference sequence). CDR3 bases: TGTGCCACCAGCAGAGACTCGGTAGGCTACACCTTC. It translates to CATSRDSVGYTF. The full variable domain, in which reference TRBV15 and TRBJ1-2 provide the parts outside the CDR3, is DAMVIQNPRYQVTQFGKPVTLSCSQTLNHNVMYWYQQKSSQAPKLLFHYYDKDFNNEADTPDNFQSRRPNTSFCFLDIRSPGLGDTAMYLCATSRDSVGYTFGSGTRLTVV.

The chain has TRBV28 and TRBJ2-3; the D gene is possibly TRBD2 (5 bases). This CDR3 has 15 amino acids. V lost 3 bases and J 2 bases, leaving 12 bases between the germline ends. Germline lookup yields CDR1 MDHEN and CDR2 SYDVKM. CDR3 region: CASSFPSGTTDTQYF. The CDR3 region has the DNA TGTGCCAGCAGTTTCCCCAGCGGAACCACAGATACGCAGTATTTT.

The rearrangement joins TRBV19 to TRBJ1-2, with 7 nucleotides matching TRBD1. The V and J ends lost 6 bases and 6 bases, in that order; junction bases with no gene match: 7. The germline V gene encodes CDR1 LNHDA and CDR2 SQIVND (reference sequence). The CDR3 sequence is 13 residues long. The CDR3 sequence: CASSTDRADGYTF. The CDR3 DNA follows: TGTGCCAGTAGCACCGACAGGGCTGATGGCTACACCTTC.